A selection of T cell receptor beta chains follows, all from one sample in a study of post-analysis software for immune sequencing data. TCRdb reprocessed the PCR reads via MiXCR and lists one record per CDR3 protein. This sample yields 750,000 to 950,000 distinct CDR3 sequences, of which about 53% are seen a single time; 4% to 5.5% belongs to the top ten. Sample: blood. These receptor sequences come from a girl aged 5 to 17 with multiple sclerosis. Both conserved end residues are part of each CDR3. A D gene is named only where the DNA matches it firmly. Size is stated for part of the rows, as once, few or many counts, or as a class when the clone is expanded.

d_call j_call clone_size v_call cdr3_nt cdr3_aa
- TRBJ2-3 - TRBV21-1 TGTGCCAGCAGCAAAGCCCTACTCTATACTAGCGGTACTAGCACAGATACGCAGTATTTT CASSKALLYTSGTSTDTQYF
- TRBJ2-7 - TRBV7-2 TGTGCCAGCAGCTCCCGGACAGAATACGAGCAGTACTTC CASSSRTEYEQYF
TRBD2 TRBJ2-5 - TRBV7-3 TGTGCCAACAGCTTAACCCCCGCTAGCGGGACGCAAGAGACCCAGTACTTC CANSLTPASGTQETQYF
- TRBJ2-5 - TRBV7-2 TGTGCCAGCAGCTTTTCCAAGGAGACCCAGTACTTC CASSFSKETQYF
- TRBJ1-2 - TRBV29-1 TGCAGCGTTGAATTAGGGGAAGGGAGCTATGGCTACACCTTC CSVELGEGSYGYTF
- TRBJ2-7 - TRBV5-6 TGTGCCAGCAGTATGGACTACGAGCAGTACTTC CASSMDYEQYF
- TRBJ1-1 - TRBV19 TGTGCCAGTACCCGACCGGCGGGGGGCGCGGCGGGCTTGAACACTGAAGCTTTCTTT CASTRPAGGAAGLNTEAFF
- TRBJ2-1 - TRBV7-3 TGTGCCAGCAGCCCAGCCGGGACCGACTCCCACAATGAGCAGTTCTTC CASSPAGTDSHNEQFF
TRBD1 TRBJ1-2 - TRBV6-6 TGTGCCAGCAGGCCTACAGGGGAGCGCTTTGGCTACACCTTC CASRPTGERFGYTF
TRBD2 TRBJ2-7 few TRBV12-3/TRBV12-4 TGTGCCAGCTCAACGGCGGGAGCAAACTACGAGCAGTACTTC CASSTAGANYEQYF
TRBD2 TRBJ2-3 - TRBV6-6 TGTGCCAGCAACTTCGGGAGCGGGGGTTCAGATACGCAGTATTTT CASNFGSGGSDTQYF
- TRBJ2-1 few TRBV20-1 TGCAGTGCTAGAGTCGGCCCAGGGGGGTGGAGAGCAGCTTACAATGAGCAGTTCTTC CSARVGPGGWRAAYNEQFF
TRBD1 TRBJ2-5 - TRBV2 TGTGCCAGCAGTCGGGACAGGGGCAAGCAGTACTTC CASSRDRGKQYF
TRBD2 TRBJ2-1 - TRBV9 TGTGCCAGCAGCCCCAGGGGACTAGCGGCCTACAATGAGCAGTTCTTC CASSPRGLAAYNEQFF
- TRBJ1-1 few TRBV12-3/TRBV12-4 TGTGCCAGCAGTTTTACCGGGCCGAACACTGAAGCTTTCTTT CASSFTGPNTEAFF
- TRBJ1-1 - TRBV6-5 TGTGCCAGCAGTTACTCCGGGTCCGGCCAAGAAGGATATTGGAACACTGAAGCTTTCTTT CASSYSGSGQEGYWNTEAFF
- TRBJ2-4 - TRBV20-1 TGCAGTGCTAGAGATCGGGGCCCCGGGACCAAAAACATTCAGTACTTC CSARDRGPGTKNIQYF
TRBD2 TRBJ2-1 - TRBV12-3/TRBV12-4 TGTGCCAGCAGTTTTTCGGGAGGACGACTCTACAATGAGCAGTTCTTC CASSFSGGRLYNEQFF
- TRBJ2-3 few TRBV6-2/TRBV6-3 TGTGCCAGCAGTTACCGATTTACAGATACGCAGTATTTT CASSYRFTDTQYF
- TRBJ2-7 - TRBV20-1 TGCAGTGCTCCCGGGCGCGGGGCGAACTCCTACGAGCAGTACTTC CSAPGRGANSYEQYF
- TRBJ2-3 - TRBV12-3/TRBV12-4 TGTGCCAGCAGTTTCTCCATGGTCGGGCAGTATTTT CASSFSMVGQYF
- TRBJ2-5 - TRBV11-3 TGTGCCAGCAGCGCCCGAGTGGCCCAGTACTTC CASSARVAQYF
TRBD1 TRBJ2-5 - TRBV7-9 TGTGCCAGCAGAAACCCATCGGACAGGGTAGGGTACTTC CASRNPSDRVGYF
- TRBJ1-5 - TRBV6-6 TGTGCCAGCAGCCACAGGAGTGATAGCAATCAGCCCCAGCATTTT CASSHRSDSNQPQHF
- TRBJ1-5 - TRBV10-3 TGTGCCATCAGTGAGGGACACCCTAGCGGGCAGCCCCAGCATTTT CAISEGHPSGQPQHF
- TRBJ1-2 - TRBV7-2 TGTGCCAGCAGATTAGCCCCACAGGGTAGTGGCTACACCTTC CASRLAPQGSGYTF
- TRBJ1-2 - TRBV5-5 TGTGCCAGCAGCCCGATCACTAACTATGGCTACACCTTC CASSPITNYGYTF
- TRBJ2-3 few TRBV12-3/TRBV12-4 TGTGCCAGCAGTTTTGGGGGAGTTAAAGATACGCAGTATTTT CASSFGGVKDTQYF
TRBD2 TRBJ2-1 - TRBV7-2 TGTGCCAGCAGCTCCTACCGGCTAGCGGGAGGGTGGGCGCAGTTCTTC CASSSYRLAGGWAQFF
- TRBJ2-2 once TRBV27 TGTGCCAGCAGTTTTACGTGGGGGCGAACCGGGGAGCTGTTTTTT CASSFTWGRTGELFF
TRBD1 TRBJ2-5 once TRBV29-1 TGCAGCGCCCAGCAGACAGGGGGAAAGACCCAGTACTTC CSAQQTGGKTQYF
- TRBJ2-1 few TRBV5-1 TGCGCCAGCAGCTTGTCTCAGACAGGCTCCTACAATGAGCAGTTCTTC CASSLSQTGSYNEQFF
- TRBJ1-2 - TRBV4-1 TGCGCCAGCAGCCAAGAAGGCGGCAGAGCTAACTATGGCTACACCTTC CASSQEGGRANYGYTF
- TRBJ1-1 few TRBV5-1 TGCGCCAGCAGCTTGGAGGGGAGCGGGGGTCCCACTGAAGCTTTCTTT CASSLEGSGGPTEAFF
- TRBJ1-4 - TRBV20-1 TGCAGTGCTAGAGACGGGGTCAGGGGATCTAATGAAAAACTGTTTTTT CSARDGVRGSNEKLFF
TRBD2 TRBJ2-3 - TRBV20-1 TGCAGTGCTACGCCGGGACTAGCGTCGGACCTCACAGATACGCAGTATTTT CSATPGLASDLTDTQYF
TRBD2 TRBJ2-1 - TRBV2 TGTGCCAGCAGTGATACGGTGGGGTTAGCGGGAGGGATGAATGAGCAGTTCTTC CASSDTVGLAGGMNEQFF
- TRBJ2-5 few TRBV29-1 TGCAGCGTTCTTGTCCCAGGGTGGGAGCAGTACTTC CSVLVPGWEQYF
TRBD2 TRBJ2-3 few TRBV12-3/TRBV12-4 TGTGCCAGCACCAATAGCGGGGGGTTCACAGATACGCAGTATTTT CASTNSGGFTDTQYF
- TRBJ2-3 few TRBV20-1 TGCAGTGCTAGAGGGGGGATGGGATACACAGATACGCAGTATTTT CSARGGMGYTDTQYF
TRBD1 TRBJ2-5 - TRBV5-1 TGCGCCAGCAGGTCCACGGAATACAGGGGGCGCATAGAGACCCAGTACTTC CASRSTEYRGRIETQYF
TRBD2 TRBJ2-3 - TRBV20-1 TGCAGTGCTCGAGAACCGTTAGCGGGGGGCGCGGCAGATACGCAGTATTTT CSAREPLAGGAADTQYF
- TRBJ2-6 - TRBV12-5 TGTGCTAGTGGTTTTTTAAGGGCCGGGGCCAACGTCCTGACTTTC CASGFLRAGANVLTF
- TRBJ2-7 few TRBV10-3 TGTGCCATCAGTGAGTCGGAGAGGGGAGCCCCCTACGAGCAGTACTTC CAISESERGAPYEQYF
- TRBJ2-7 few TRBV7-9 TGTGCCAGCAGCCTCGGGGCAGTGCGCCTGAGCTCCTACGAGCAGTACTTC CASSLGAVRLSSYEQYF
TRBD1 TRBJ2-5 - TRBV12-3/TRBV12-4 TGTGCCAGCAGTTTAGGCGGCAGGGGGAAGACCCAGTACTTC CASSLGGRGKTQYF
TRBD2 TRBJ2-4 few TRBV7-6 TGTGCCAGCAGCTCCGGGACTACCCCGATACGCCAGTACTTC CASSSGTTPIRQYF
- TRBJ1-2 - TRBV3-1 TGTGCCAGCAGCCAAGTTAGGACAGCCGGTAACTATGGCTACACCTTC CASSQVRTAGNYGYTF
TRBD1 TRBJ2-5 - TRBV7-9 TGTGCCAGCAGCTCGGGACAGTACAAAGAGACCCAGTACTTC CASSSGQYKETQYF